The 14 T cell receptor beta chains below come from one sample, sequenced in a study of blood T cell repertoires in COVID-19. The repertoire was sequenced with immunoSEQ multiplex PCR; TCRdb's copy has only in-frame clones and lacks some. Here the sample spans around 100,000 clones, about 85% being singletons. The sequenced sample consisted of peripheral blood. These receptors came from a middle-aged man with acute or convalescent COVID-19.

The chain has TRBV10-1 and TRBJ1-1; TRBD1 might be the D (5 bases). The CDR3 loop spans 13 amino acids. Germline V gene data show CDR1 as WNHNN and CDR2 as SYGVQD (reference sequence). Between the trimmed V and J ends, which lost 6 bases and 7 bases, there was a span of 15 bases. CDR3 coding DNA: TGCGCCAGCAGCTCGGGGGGGAGGAGTGAAGCTTTCTTT. Its protein product is CASSSGGRSEAFF.

This clone has just a few counts. Here the CDR3 reads CASTTVNLANYGYTF. CDR3 in DNA: TGTGCCAGCACGACAGTTAATTTAGCTAACTATGGCTACACCTTC. The rearrangement uses TRBV28 and TRBJ1-2; the D gene is possibly TRBD1 (5 bases). The germline V gene encodes CDR1 MDHEN and CDR2 SYDVKM. Trimming took 7 bases from V and 0 from J, leaving 15 bases between them. This CDR3 spans 15 amino acids.

CDR3 bases: TGTGCCAGCACCGCGGACAGCCTTGGCGCTGAAGCTTTCTTT. Translating it yields CASTADSLGAEAFF. V is TRBV2 and J is TRBJ1-1; weak D call: TRBD1 (6 bases). CDR1 and CDR2 from the germline V gene are SNHLY and FYNNEI. Trimming shortened V by 7 bases and J by 6 bases, and 18 bases separated the two germline ends. The CDR3 runs 14 residues.

The chain joins TRBV2 to TRBJ1-2; D gene ambiguous. V gave up 3 bases and J gave up 2 bases, with 10 bases separating them. The germline V gene encodes CDR1 SNHLY and CDR2 FYNNEI. There are 14 residues in the CDR3. In DNA form, the CDR3 reads TGTGCCAGCAGTGAGGGCAGGCTGAACTATGGCTACACCTTC. Translated, it gives CASSEGRLNYGYTF.

This clone was detected a few times. This sequence joins TRBV5-1 and TRBJ1-1; 7 positions match TRBD1. Losses at the gene ends were 0 bases for V and 0 bases for J; bases not matched to a gene: 8. The germline CDR1 and CDR2 sequences are SGHRS and YFSETQ. This CDR3 comprises 17 residues. CDR3 coding DNA: TGCGCCAGCAGCTTGGAAGTCCCAGGGGGGATGAACACTGAAGCTTTCTTT. This encodes CASSLEVPGGMNTEAFF.

V usage is TRBV5-6 and J usage is TRBJ2-1; TRBD1 aligns across 10 bases. The CDR3 length is 17 residues. Germline V gene lookup returns CDR1 SGHDT and CDR2 YYEEEE. The junction had 7 bases not matched to a gene; V was cut back by 4 bases and J by 0 bases. As DNA, the CDR3 is TGTGCCAGCAGCCCCGGGACAGGGGCGAGCTCCTACAATGAGCAGTTCTTC. As protein: CASSPGTGASSYNEQFF. Full variable domain (rest looked up from reference TRBV5-6 and TRBJ2-1): DAGVTQSPTHLIKTRGQQVTLRCSPKSGHDTVSWYQQALGQGPQFIFQYYEEEERQRGNFPDRFSGHQFPNYSSELNVNALLLGDSALYLCASSPGTGASSYNEQFFGPGTRLTVL.

V and J are TRBV7-9 and TRBJ2-3, with 9 bases fitting TRBD2. The CDR3 covers 17 residues. The V gene's germline CDR1 is SEHNR and CDR2 FQNEAQ (reference sequence). With V trimmed by 2 bases and J by 5 bases, 11 bases remained unmatched. This chain's CDR3 is CASSLKFGGGAIDTQYF. Here the CDR3 DNA reads TGTGCCAGCAGCTTAAAGTTTGGCGGGGGGGCAATAGATACGCAGTATTTT.

This clone was observed a handful of times. J is TRBJ2-7 and V is TRBV6-1; tentatively, D is TRBD1 (6 bases). Deletions cut 3 bases from V and 2 bases from J, with 17 bases between. This CDR3 has 16 residues. CDR1 and CDR2 (germline): MNHNS, SASEGT. The CDR3 protein is CASSDPRDIRPYEQYV. CDR3 coding DNA: TGTGCCAGCAGTGATCCCAGGGACATCCGGCCCTACGAGCAGTACGTC.

This chain joins TRBV7-3 and TRBJ2-5, with D tentatively TRBD1 (5 bases). In germline, CDR1 is SGHTA, CDR2 FQGTGA. The CDR3 is made up of 14 amino acids. With 5 bases removed from V and 5 bases from J, the gap between germline ends came to 15 bases. DNA of the CDR3: TGTGCCAGCAGCCCGAATGGGGCCTCGGAGACCCAGTACTTC. As protein: CASSPNGASETQYF.

The chain carries TRBV5-1 and TRBJ1-1, with D unresolved. This CDR3 is built from 14 residues. Germline V CDR1 and CDR2: SGHRS, YFSETQ. V lost 1 base and J lost 0, with 7 bases in between. CDR3 DNA sequence: TGCGCCAGCAGCTTGACAGAGCTGAACACTGAAGCTTTCTTT. Amino acids: CASSLTELNTEAFF.

This chain joins TRBV6-1 and TRBJ1-5; unclear D gene. The CDR3 runs 16 residues. The V gene's germline CDR1 is MNHNS and CDR2 SASEGT. V gave up 1 base and J gave up 13 bases, with 23 bases separating them. CDR3 in DNA: TGTGCCAGCAGTGAAGGGTTCCGGAGCAGCCTATCAATTCAGCATTTT. Encoded protein: CASSEGFRSSLSIQHF.

The chain has TRBV12-1 and TRBJ2-7; the table assigns TRBD2, which was not confirmed against the DNA. TRBV12-1 is described as a pseudogene. This CDR3 spans 14 amino acids. The CDR3 coding sequence is TGTGCCAGCAGCCAATTGCGGGGGGACAACGAGCAGTACGTC. This translates into CASSQLRGDNEQYV.

The rearrangement joins TRBV5-1 to TRBJ1-1, with D possibly matching TRBD1 (6 bases). V shed 4 bases and J shed 4 bases, with 14 bases lying between them. The length of the CDR3 is 14 residues. Germline values: CDR1 SGHRS, CDR2 YFSETQ. This CDR3 is CASSPTGQITEAFF. CDR3 bases: TGCGCCAGCAGCCCCACCGGACAGATCACTGAAGCTTTCTTT.

This clone was observed a handful of times. The chain uses TRBV5-1 and TRBJ1-4, with 7 bases lining up with TRBD1. The CDR3 sequence is 14 residues long. Trimming cost V 5 bases and J 3 bases; bases outside gene matches: 4. CDR1 is SGHRS, CDR2 YFSETQ, per germline. The CDR3 is CASRPGTANEKLFF. CDR3 DNA: TGCGCCAGCAGGCCCGGGACAGCTAATGAAAAACTGTTTTTT.